The 21 T cell receptor delta chains in this list originate from one sample, sequenced in a study of gamma-delta T cells after stem cell transplantation. TCRdb called clones from the RT-PCR reads again using CATT. Of over 9,000 delta-chain clones in the sample, about 1.2% were seen once. The specimen was gamma-delta T cells. These receptors were taken from a human donor. It is not recorded whose cells these are; they may come from a transplant donor.

The CDR3 is CACDPVLGDTSSNYTDKLIF. The CDR3 bases are TGTGCCTGTGACCCCGTACTGGGGGATACGTCCTCTAACTACACCGATAAACTCATCTTT. The rearrangement uses TRDV2 and TRDJ1; 13 nucleotides agree with TRDD3. The V segment lost 3 bases and the J segment 0 bases; nucleotides outside the gene matches: 15. Germline assignment: CDR1 GEAIGNYY and CDR2 EKD. This CDR3 comprises 20 residues.

This clone is categorized as medium-sized. V usage is TRDV2 and J usage is TRDJ1; the match to TRDD3 covers 9 bases. Per germline, CDR1 GEAIGNYY and CDR2 EKD. The length of the CDR3 is 16 residues. The V segment lost 2 bases and the J segment 0 bases; nucleotides outside the gene matches: 6. CDR3 DNA: TGTGCCTGTGACAGACTGGGGGACACCTACACCGATAAACTCATCTTT. Protein: CACDRLGDTYTDKLIF.

The chain employs TRDV2 and TRDJ1; the match to TRDD3 covers 12 bases. Germline values: CDR1 GEAIGNYY, CDR2 EKD. CDR3 length: 24 residues. V dropped 1 base and J dropped 2; count of bases not matched to a gene: 28. CDR3 protein: CACDTLTPTSPAGGYARVTDKLIF. In nucleotides, the CDR3 is TGTGCCTGTGACACGCTTACCCCCACCTCCCCCGCTGGGGGATACGCCCGGGTAACCGATAAACTCATCTTT.

In its sample, this clone was seen a few times. Since a much larger clone is just one base distant, this may be a read error. This sequence joins TRDV2 and TRDJ1, with TRDD3 matching 9 bases. Germline CDR1 GEAIGNYY, CDR2 EKD. The CDR3 extends over 16 amino acids. The CDR3 DNA reads TGTGCCTGTGATAAACTGGGGGAGAGGTACACCGATAAACCCATCTTT. Amino acids: CACDKLGERYTDKPIF.

This clone was picked up a small number of times. A much larger clone differs by one base, so this may be a read error. This specimen includes other DNA sequences encoding the same CDR3. The chain uses TRDV2 and TRDJ1; 9 nucleotides align to TRDD3. This CDR3 has 17 amino acids. Germline-derived CDR1 and CDR2 are GEAIGNYY and EKD. The CDR3 nucleotides read TGCGCCTGTGACACGTTACTGGGGGAGAAGTACACCGATAAACTCATCTTT. Translating it yields CACDTLLGEKYTDKLIF.

In its sample, this clone was seen many times. The CDR3 region is CACDTLSGRTSGANTDKLIF. CDR3 coding DNA: TGTGCCTGTGACACCCTCTCCGGCAGAACCTCGGGGGCCAACACCGATAAACTCATCTTT. The chain combines TRDV2 with TRDJ1, with D maybe TRDD3 (5 bases). Trimming took off 0 bases at V and 0 bases at J, with 25 bases between the two ends. The CDR3 is 20 amino acids. Germline CDR1 reads GEAIGNYY; CDR2 reads EKD.

This clone has a handful of counts. TCRdb pairs this DNA with a much larger clone's protein that differs at residue 5, likely a read error; the protein shown was translated from the DNA. The chain combines TRDV2 with TRDJ1; 10 nucleotides agree with TRDD3. The CDR3 has 17 residues. Germline CDR1 GEAIGNYY, CDR2 EKD. The J segment lost 0 bases and the V segment lost 2 bases, leaving 8 bases of the junction unmatched. CDR3 coding DNA: TGTGCCTGTGACATGCTGGGGGATATACCCTACACCGATAAACTCATCTTT. It is translated as CACDMLGDIPYTDKLIF.

About this clone itself: It is likely a read error: a sequence one base away is far more abundant. The sample has other DNA sequences that encode this CDR3 too. The chain joins TRDV2 to TRDJ1; D uncertain. There are 15 residues in the CDR3. The germline V gene has CDR1 GEAIGNYY and CDR2 EKD. The DNA of the CDR3 is TGTGCCTGTGACCAGATCGGGCAGTACACTGATAAACTCATCTTT. It codes for CACDQIGQYTDKLIF.

As for this clone: The protein held in TCRdb is that of a much larger clone and does not match this DNA's translation at residue 6, likely because of a read error; the protein shown is translated from the DNA. The chain employs TRDV2 and TRDJ1; D is unresolved. V was pared by 2 bases and J by 0 bases, with 9 bases between. CDR1 GEAIGNYY and CDR2 EKD come from the germline V gene. The CDR3 loop spans 14 amino acids. The CDR3 DNA reads as TGTGCCTGTGACAAAACCGATAACACCGATAAACTCATCTTT. Translating it yields CACDKTDNTDKLIF.

A word on this clone: A far larger clone lies a single base away; this is likely a read error. The same CDR3 can be traced to other DNA sequences in this sample. Written as DNA, the CDR3 is TGTGCCTGTGACACCGTCGCCTCAGTACTGGGGACAGCCATAGCAGCCGATAAACTCATCTTT. It specifies CACDTVASVLGTAIAADKLIF. The chain recombines TRDV2 with TRDJ1; 7 bases align to TRDD3. Per germline, CDR1 GEAIGNYY and CDR2 EKD. V shed 0 bases and J 3 bases; nucleotides not matched to a gene: 24. The CDR3 is 21 residues long.

In this sample, this clone turned up a few times. This may be a read error, as it is one base from a much larger clone. This CDR3 reads CACGGIGGYAGDKLIF. In DNA, the CDR3 is TGTGCCTGTGGCGGAATTGGGGGATACGCCGGCGATAAACTCATCTTT. The chain uses TRDV2 and TRDJ1, with 11 bases fitting TRDD3. The trim removed 5 bases at V and 4 bases at J, leaving 11 bases unmatched. Germline lookup yields CDR1 GEAIGNYY and CDR2 EKD. The CDR3 extends over 16 amino acids.

The sample holds a few counts of this clone. This DNA translates differently at residue 10 from the TCRdb protein, which is that of a much larger clone; a read error is likely, and the protein shown is the DNA's own translation. The DNA of the CDR3 is TGTGCCTGTGACACCGCTGGGGGATCCCACTCCTGGGACACCCGACAGATGTTTTTC. This gives the protein CACDTAGGSHSWDTRQMFF. The genes are TRDV2 and TRDJ3; the match to TRDD3 covers 9 bases. This CDR3 contains 19 residues. The V segment lost 0 bases and the J segment 0 bases; nucleotides outside the gene matches: 5. CDR1 is GEAIGNYY, CDR2 EKD, per germline.

A remark on this clone: This is likely an artifact of a read error, given a far larger clone one base away. The V call is TRDV2, the J call TRDJ1, with TRDD3 as a possible D gene (6 bases). The length of the CDR3 is 16 residues. CDR1 and CDR2 (germline): GEAIGNYY, EKD. V dropped 3 bases and J dropped 2 bases, with 18 bases sitting between them. CDR3 loop: CACDAVGDRGTDKLIF. Here the CDR3 DNA reads TGTGCCTGTGACGCCGTCGGGGATCGAGGGACCGATAAACTCATCTTT.

A few counts support this clone. TCRdb's protein, taken from a much larger clone, differs from this DNA's translation at residue 12, likely owing to a read error; the protein displayed comes from the DNA. The V call is TRDV2, the J call TRDJ3; 10 bases agree with TRDD3. Germline V gives CDR1 GEAIGNYY, CDR2 EKD. With 0 bases clipped from V and 2 bases from J, the junction kept 9 bases outside the gene matches. The CDR3 has 20 residues. This CDR3 reads CACDTGSLGDNPWDTRQMFF. CDR3 DNA: TGTGCCTGTGACACCGGTTCCCTGGGGGATAACCCCTGGGACACCCGACAGATGTTTTTC.

Remarks on this clone: A read error likely explains why the TCRdb protein, taken from a much larger clone, differs from this DNA's translation at residue 6; the protein shown is translated from the DNA. The rearrangement links TRDV2 to TRDJ1; D may be TRDD3 (6 bases). In germline, CDR1 is GEAIGNYY, CDR2 EKD. This CDR3 is built from 17 residues. V was pared by 2 bases and J by 2 bases, with 20 bases between. The CDR3 here is CACDKASGGGTTDKLIF. CDR3 nucleotides: TGTGCCTGTGACAAGGCATCCGGCGGGGGGACTACCGATAAACTCATCTTT.

This clone has more than one count but fewer than ten. TCRdb's listed protein matches a much larger clone and diverges from this DNA's translation at residue 19, likely through a read error; the protein shown comes from the DNA. V and J are TRDV2 and TRDJ1, with 10 positions matching TRDD3. CDR3 length: 20 residues. The germline V gene has CDR1 GEAIGNYY and CDR2 EKD. CDR3 DNA sequence: TGTGCCTGTGACGATATCCAGAAGGGTGAGGGGGATACGACCACCGATAAACTCACCTTT. Amino acid sequence: CACDDIQKGEGDTTTDKLTF.

This clone was counted ten times or more. The chain recombines TRDV2 with TRDJ1, with 13 bases that match TRDD3. The junction had 8 bases not matched to a gene; V was cut back by 3 bases and J by 2 bases. Germline lookup yields CDR1 GEAIGNYY and CDR2 EKD. The CDR3 sequence is 17 residues long. The DNA for the CDR3 is TGTGCCTGTGACTCCGTACTGGGGGATACGCAAACCGATAAACTCATCTTT. Translation: CACDSVLGDTQTDKLIF.

This clone was counted at least ten times. The same CDR3 arises from other DNA sequences in this sample as well. V gene TRDV2 combines with J gene TRDJ1; 10 nucleotides align to TRDD3. CDR3 length: 16 amino acids. V lost 3 bases, J lost 0 bases, and 6 bases stayed unmatched. Germline V gives CDR1 GEAIGNYY, CDR2 EKD. Written as DNA, the CDR3 is TGTGCCTGTGACTTTGTGACTGGGGGATACACCGATAAACTCATCTTT. As protein: CACDFVTGGYTDKLIF.

By share, this clone ranks as medium-sized. The sample has other DNA sequences that encode this CDR3 too. The V call is TRDV2, the J call TRDJ1; 8 nucleotides agree with TRDD3. Germline loops: CDR1 GEAIGNYY, CDR2 EKD. J gave up 2 bases and V 4 bases, and 5 bases lay outside the gene matches. There are 14 residues in the CDR3. The CDR3 DNA follows: TGTGCCTGTGATCCCTTGGGGGATACCGATAAACTCATCTTT. Protein: CACDPLGDTDKLIF.

A note on this clone: The protein TCRdb lists belongs to a much larger clone and differs from this DNA's translation at residue 3, which points to a read error; the protein shown is made from the DNA. The V and J genes are TRDV2 and TRDJ1; 10 nucleotides agree with TRDD3. The CDR3 is 18 amino acids. Looked up from germline, CDR1 is GEAIGNYY and CDR2 is EKD. CDR3: CARDTVNWGITTTDKLIF. The DNA for the CDR3 is TGTGCCCGTGACACAGTGAACTGGGGGATCACGACGACCGATAAACTCATCTTT.

This clone appeared many times. This likely stems from a read error, as it lies one base from a far larger clone. The chain carries TRDV2 and TRDJ1, with 9 positions matching TRDD3. CDR1 is GEAIGNYY, CDR2 EKD, per germline. CDR3 length: 17 residues. Trimming cost V 4 bases and J 1 base; bases outside gene matches: 12. The CDR3 coding sequence is TGTGCCTGTGATCTTCTACTGGCTGGGGGATGCACCGATAAACTCATCTTT. Protein sequence: CACDLLLAGGCTDKLIF.